This is a list of T cell receptor beta chains from one sample in a study of regulatory T cells in long-lasting Graves disease. Via MiXCR, TCRdb re-called the multiplex PCR reads, giving one row per CDR3 protein. The table has about 430,000 distinct CDR3 sequences, approximately 15% seen once. These data were likewise used in another study, on T cells in Graves' hyperthyroidism and ophthalmopathy.

The sample consisted of peripheral blood mononuclear cells (PBMCs), taken at new diagnosis, from a patient treated with antithyroid drugs. Receptors were obtained from a woman between 40 and 55 years old with Graves disease. Both conserved end residues are part of each CDR3. D genes are given only for firm matches. Some rows have no size entry. The others give once, few or many, or a class for an expanded clone.

v_gene: TRBV28; d_gene: TRBD2; len: 16; abundance: many; j_gene: TRBJ2-1; CDR3nt: TGTGCCAGCAGTCAGAGCGGGACTAGCGGGAGGGATGAGCAGTTCTTC; CDR3aa: CASSQSGTSGRDEQFF
v_gene: TRBV12-3/TRBV12-4; d_gene: .; len: 12; abundance: many; j_gene: TRBJ1-5; CDR3nt: TGTGCCAGCAGTCTCCGAAATCAGCCCCAGCATTTT; CDR3aa: CASSLRNQPQHF
v_gene: TRBV28; d_gene: .; len: 16; abundance: few; j_gene: TRBJ1-2; CDR3nt: TGTGCCAGCAGTTTTATAGCTACAGGGAAAAGTAGTGGCTACACCTTC; CDR3aa: CASSFIATGKSSGYTF
v_gene: TRBV7-2; d_gene: TRBD1; len: 14; abundance: .; j_gene: TRBJ1-2; CDR3nt: TGTGCCAGCAGCCCCGCGGACAGGGTCTATGGCTACACCTTC; CDR3aa: CASSPADRVYGYTF
v_gene: TRBV12-3/TRBV12-4; d_gene: TRBD2; len: 17; abundance: many; j_gene: TRBJ2-3; CDR3nt: TGTGCCAGCAGTTCGTCGCGGGGGGCGCATAGGATTGATACGCAGTATTTT; CDR3aa: CASSSSRGAHRIDTQYF
v_gene: TRBV12-3/TRBV12-4; d_gene: .; len: 15; abundance: many; j_gene: TRBJ2-7; CDR3nt: TGTGCCAGCAGTTTCCAGGCCCGGACAGTGGGCGAGCAGTACTTC; CDR3aa: CASSFQARTVGEQYF
v_gene: TRBV6-1; d_gene: .; len: 14; abundance: .; j_gene: TRBJ1-4; CDR3nt: TGTGCCAGCAGAGAACAAAAACAGTCGGAGAAACTGTTTTTT; CDR3aa: CASREQKQSEKLFF
v_gene: TRBV6-1; d_gene: .; len: 19; abundance: many; j_gene: TRBJ1-6; CDR3nt: TGTGCCAGCATGGTGGGGTGTCTCCCGGGGTGCTCCTATAATTCACCCCTCCACTTT; CDR3aa: CASMVGCLPGCSYNSPLHF
v_gene: TRBV5-1; d_gene: .; len: 16; abundance: many; j_gene: TRBJ1-1; CDR3nt: TGCGCCAGCAGCTTGGAGTTGGCTTCTTTGAGGACTGAAGCTTTCTTT; CDR3aa: CASSLELASLRTEAFF
v_gene: TRBV19; d_gene: TRBD1; len: 14; abundance: many; j_gene: TRBJ2-2; CDR3nt: TGTGCCAGTAGTAACAGGGGCAACACCGGGGAGCTGTTTTTT; CDR3aa: CASSNRGNTGELFF
v_gene: TRBV7-8; d_gene: .; len: 12; abundance: few; j_gene: TRBJ2-7; CDR3nt: TGTGCCAGCAGCTTAACCCCAAACGAGCAGTACTTC; CDR3aa: CASSLTPNEQYF
v_gene: TRBV2; d_gene: .; len: 12; abundance: many; j_gene: TRBJ2-7; CDR3nt: TGTGCCAGCAGAGACCGAGGCTACGAGCAGTACTTC; CDR3aa: CASRDRGYEQYF
v_gene: TRBV4-3; d_gene: TRBD1; len: 14; abundance: few; j_gene: TRBJ1-2; CDR3nt: TGCGCCAGCAGCCAAGCAATGACAGGGGGCGGCTACACCTTC; CDR3aa: CASSQAMTGGGYTF
v_gene: TRBV20-1; d_gene: TRBD2; len: 14; abundance: few; j_gene: TRBJ2-3; CDR3nt: TGCAGTGCTAGAGGGACTAGCGGCACAGATACGCAGTATTTT; CDR3aa: CSARGTSGTDTQYF
v_gene: TRBV5-1; d_gene: .; len: 20; abundance: few; j_gene: TRBJ1-6; CDR3nt: TGCGCCAGCAGCCCCCTCCCACAGGGATCAAGGATCCCCTATAATTCACCCCTCCACTTT; CDR3aa: CASSPLPQGSRIPYNSPLHF
v_gene: TRBV11-2; d_gene: TRBD2; len: 16; abundance: .; j_gene: TRBJ2-3; CDR3nt: TGTGCCAGCAGCCCCGGACTAGCGGGATGGGCAGATACGCAGTATTTT; CDR3aa: CASSPGLAGWADTQYF
v_gene: TRBV20-1; d_gene: TRBD2; len: 15; abundance: many; j_gene: TRBJ2-1; CDR3nt: TGCAGTGCTCGTCGAGGACTAGCGGGATACAATGAGCAGTTCTTC; CDR3aa: CSARRGLAGYNEQFF
v_gene: TRBV3-1; d_gene: TRBD1; len: 17; abundance: many; j_gene: TRBJ1-1; CDR3nt: TGTGCCAGCAGCCAAGATACGGCAGGGGGCACCAACACTGAAGCTTTCTTT; CDR3aa: CASSQDTAGGTNTEAFF
v_gene: TRBV28; d_gene: TRBD1; len: 12; abundance: many; j_gene: TRBJ2-5; CDR3nt: TGTGCCAGCAGTAGGACAGGGCGGACCCAGTACTTC; CDR3aa: CASSRTGRTQYF
v_gene: TRBV6-2/TRBV6-3; d_gene: .; len: 13; abundance: .; j_gene: TRBJ2-2; CDR3nt: TGTGCCAGCAGGCTCAGGGACACCGGGGAGCTGTTTTTT; CDR3aa: CASRLRDTGELFF
v_gene: TRBV29-1; d_gene: .; len: 12; abundance: few; j_gene: TRBJ2-5; CDR3nt: TGCAGCGTTGATTCTAGCTCAGAGACCCAGTACTTC; CDR3aa: CSVDSSSETQYF
v_gene: TRBV28; d_gene: TRBD2; len: 15; abundance: .; j_gene: TRBJ2-7; CDR3nt: TGTGCCAGCAGTTTATGGGGGAGGGCATTCGGCGAGCAGTACTTC; CDR3aa: CASSLWGRAFGEQYF
v_gene: TRBV19; d_gene: .; len: 15; abundance: few; j_gene: TRBJ2-1; CDR3nt: TGTGCCAGTAGTATGTCGGGACCCCTCGCCAATGAGCAGTTCTTC; CDR3aa: CASSMSGPLANEQFF
v_gene: TRBV12-3/TRBV12-4; d_gene: .; len: 15; abundance: many; j_gene: TRBJ2-3; CDR3nt: TGTGCCAGCAGTTTTGAGGGGGGAGCGGAAGATACGCAGTATTTT; CDR3aa: CASSFEGGAEDTQYF
v_gene: TRBV12-3/TRBV12-4; d_gene: TRBD1; len: 22; abundance: many; j_gene: TRBJ1-5; CDR3nt: TGTGCCAGCAGTAGAGCTGGGGTCGGCGGGACAGGAGAGTCTGGCGGCAATCAGCCCCAGCATTTT; CDR3aa: CASSRAGVGGTGESGGNQPQHF
v_gene: TRBV27; d_gene: TRBD2; len: 15; abundance: .; j_gene: TRBJ2-7; CDR3nt: TGTGCCAGCAGTTTAACGGCGGGAGGGAACTACGAGCAGTACTTC; CDR3aa: CASSLTAGGNYEQYF
v_gene: TRBV11-2; d_gene: .; len: 14; abundance: many; j_gene: TRBJ2-2; CDR3nt: TGTGCCAGCAGCCTAACTCCAGGGACCGGGGAGCTGTTTTTT; CDR3aa: CASSLTPGTGELFF
v_gene: TRBV12-3/TRBV12-4; d_gene: TRBD2; len: 15; abundance: many; j_gene: TRBJ2-1; CDR3nt: TGTGCCAGCAGTTTGCTAGCGGCCTTTTACAGTGAGCAGTTCTTC; CDR3aa: CASSLLAAFYSEQFF
v_gene: TRBV11-3; d_gene: .; len: 15; abundance: many; j_gene: TRBJ1-2; CDR3nt: TGTGCCAGCAGCCGGGGGGAGACTCGGGCGGGTGGCTACACCTTC; CDR3aa: CASSRGETRAGGYTF
v_gene: TRBV6-8; d_gene: .; len: 15; abundance: .; j_gene: TRBJ1-2; CDR3nt: TGTGCCAGCAGTTACGGTGGAAAAACTAACTATGGCTACACCTTC; CDR3aa: CASSYGGKTNYGYTF
v_gene: TRBV3-1; d_gene: .; len: 12; abundance: many; j_gene: TRBJ2-3; CDR3nt: TGTGCCAGCAGCCAAGTCTCAGATACGCAGTATTTT; CDR3aa: CASSQVSDTQYF
v_gene: TRBV24-1; d_gene: .; len: 15; abundance: many; j_gene: TRBJ1-1; CDR3nt: TGTGCCACCAGTGATTCTCGGGGCGCGAACACTGAAGCTTTCTTT; CDR3aa: CATSDSRGANTEAFF
v_gene: TRBV4-1; d_gene: .; len: 22; abundance: few; j_gene: TRBJ1-6; CDR3nt: TGCGCCAGCAGCCAAGATCTAGTAGGGATTGGTAAAATCCCCTTCTATAATTCACCCCTCCACTTT; CDR3aa: CASSQDLVGIGKIPFYNSPLHF
v_gene: TRBV7-9; d_gene: .; len: 14; abundance: few; j_gene: TRBJ2-5; CDR3nt: TGTGCCAGCAGCTTAGGTGTAGCGAGCGAGACCCAGTACTTC; CDR3aa: CASSLGVASETQYF
v_gene: TRBV3-1; d_gene: TRBD2; len: 18; abundance: .; j_gene: TRBJ2-7; CDR3nt: TGTGCCAGCAGCCAAGACCCCGGGACTAGCGGGGGAACCTACGAGCAGTACTTC; CDR3aa: CASSQDPGTSGGTYEQYF
v_gene: TRBV7-6; d_gene: .; len: 14; abundance: many; j_gene: TRBJ2-3; CDR3nt: TGTGCCAGCAGCTTAGAAGGGTTGCCAGATACGCAGTATTTT; CDR3aa: CASSLEGLPDTQYF
v_gene: TRBV12-3/TRBV12-4; d_gene: TRBD1; len: 18; abundance: .; j_gene: TRBJ2-5; CDR3nt: TGTGCCAGCAGTGGGTGGGGACAGGGGGCAATAATTCAAGAGACCCAGTACTTC; CDR3aa: CASSGWGQGAIIQETQYF
v_gene: TRBV18; d_gene: TRBD1; len: 16; abundance: many; j_gene: TRBJ2-7; CDR3nt: TGTGCCAGCTCACCCTTGCCGGGACAGGGGCAAGACGAGCAGTACTTC; CDR3aa: CASSPLPGQGQDEQYF
v_gene: TRBV2; d_gene: .; len: 16; abundance: many; j_gene: TRBJ1-5; CDR3nt: TGTGCCAGCAGTGTTTCGTGGACAGCTAGCAATCAGCCCCAGCATTTT; CDR3aa: CASSVSWTASNQPQHF
v_gene: TRBV30; d_gene: TRBD2; len: 15; abundance: .; j_gene: TRBJ2-1; CDR3nt: TGTGCCAGCGGGGGGGTGGAAAGCTCCTACAATGAGCAGTTCTTC; CDR3aa: CASGGVESSYNEQFF
v_gene: TRBV12-3/TRBV12-4; d_gene: TRBD1; len: 15; abundance: .; j_gene: TRBJ1-6; CDR3nt: TGTGCCAGCAAACCCGGGACAGGGGGTGGCTCACCCCTCCACTTT; CDR3aa: CASKPGTGGGSPLHF
v_gene: TRBV19; d_gene: TRBD2; len: 16; abundance: many; j_gene: TRBJ2-1; CDR3nt: TGTGCCAGTAGTGGGGCCAGCGGGAGGGGGTACAATGAGCAGTTCTTC; CDR3aa: CASSGASGRGYNEQFF
v_gene: TRBV18; d_gene: TRBD1; len: 13; abundance: many; j_gene: TRBJ1-1; CDR3nt: TGTGCCAGCTCAAGGGACAGTAACACTGAAGCTTTCTTT; CDR3aa: CASSRDSNTEAFF
v_gene: TRBV20-1; d_gene: .; len: 13; abundance: few; j_gene: TRBJ2-7; CDR3nt: TGCAGTGCTCGACCCACCGACGCGTACGAGCAGTACTTC; CDR3aa: CSARPTDAYEQYF
v_gene: TRBV3-1; d_gene: TRBD1; len: 13; abundance: few; j_gene: TRBJ1-2; CDR3nt: TGTGCCAGCAGCATCGACAGGGACTATGGCTACACCTTC; CDR3aa: CASSIDRDYGYTF
v_gene: TRBV29-1; d_gene: .; len: 11; abundance: .; j_gene: TRBJ2-7; CDR3nt: TGCAGCGTTGGTAACATGTGGGAGCAGTACTTC; CDR3aa: CSVGNMWEQYF
v_gene: TRBV18; d_gene: .; len: 14; abundance: many; j_gene: TRBJ1-1; CDR3nt: TGTGCCAGCTCACCGACCCAGGGGCGGACTGAAGCTTTCTTT; CDR3aa: CASSPTQGRTEAFF
v_gene: TRBV9; d_gene: TRBD2; len: 15; abundance: many; j_gene: TRBJ2-1; CDR3nt: TGTGCCAGCAGCGCTAGCGGGAGGGCCTACAATGAGCAGTTCTTC; CDR3aa: CASSASGRAYNEQFF
v_gene: TRBV27; d_gene: .; len: 16; abundance: many; j_gene: TRBJ1-6; CDR3nt: TGTGCCAGCAGTCGGGACATGAGCTCCTATAATTCACCCCTCCACTTT; CDR3aa: CASSRDMSSYNSPLHF
v_gene: TRBV9; d_gene: .; len: 15; abundance: once; j_gene: TRBJ2-6; CDR3nt: TGTGCCAGCAGCGTAGATGGCTCTGGGGCCAACGTCCTGACTTTC; CDR3aa: CASSVDGSGANVLTF
v_gene: TRBV29-1; d_gene: .; len: 14; abundance: many; j_gene: TRBJ2-7; CDR3nt: TGCAGCGTTGAAGTTCGACAGGGAGGGTACGAGCAGTACTTC; CDR3aa: CSVEVRQGGYEQYF
v_gene: TRBV7-9; d_gene: .; len: 18; abundance: .; j_gene: TRBJ2-2; CDR3nt: TGTGCCAGCAGCTTAGCGGGAGGCCAATCTACGAACACCGGGGAGCTGTTTTTT; CDR3aa: CASSLAGGQSTNTGELFF
v_gene: TRBV24-1; d_gene: .; len: 15; abundance: few; j_gene: TRBJ2-1; CDR3nt: TGTGCCACCAGTGAGTCACAGGGTGTAGGGGTTGAGCAGTTCTTC; CDR3aa: CATSESQGVGVEQFF